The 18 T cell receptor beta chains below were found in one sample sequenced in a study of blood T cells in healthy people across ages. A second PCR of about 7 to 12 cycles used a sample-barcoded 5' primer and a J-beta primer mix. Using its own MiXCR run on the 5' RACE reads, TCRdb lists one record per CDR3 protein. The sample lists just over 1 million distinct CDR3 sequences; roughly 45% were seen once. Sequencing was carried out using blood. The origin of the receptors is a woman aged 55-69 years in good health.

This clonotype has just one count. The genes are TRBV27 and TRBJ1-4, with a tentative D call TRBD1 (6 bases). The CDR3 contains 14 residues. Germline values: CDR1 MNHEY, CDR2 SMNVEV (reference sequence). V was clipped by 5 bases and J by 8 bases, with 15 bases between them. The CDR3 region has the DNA TGTGCCAGCAGTCGGCAGGGGTTTAGGGAAAAACTGTTTTTT. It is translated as CASSRQGFREKLFF.

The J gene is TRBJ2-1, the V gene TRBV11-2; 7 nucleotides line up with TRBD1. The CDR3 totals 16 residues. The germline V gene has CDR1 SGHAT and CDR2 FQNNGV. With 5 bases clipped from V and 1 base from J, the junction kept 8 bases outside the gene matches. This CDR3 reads CASSTRQGQSYNEQFF. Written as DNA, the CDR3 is TGTGCCAGCAGCACTAGACAGGGCCAGTCCTACAATGAGCAGTTCTTC.

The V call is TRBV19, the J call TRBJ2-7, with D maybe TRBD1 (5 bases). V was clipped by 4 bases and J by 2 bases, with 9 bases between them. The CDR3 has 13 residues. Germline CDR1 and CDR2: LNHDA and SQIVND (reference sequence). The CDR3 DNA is TGTGCCAGTAGTAAGCAGGGAACCTACGAGCAGTACTTC. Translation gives CASSKQGTYEQYF.

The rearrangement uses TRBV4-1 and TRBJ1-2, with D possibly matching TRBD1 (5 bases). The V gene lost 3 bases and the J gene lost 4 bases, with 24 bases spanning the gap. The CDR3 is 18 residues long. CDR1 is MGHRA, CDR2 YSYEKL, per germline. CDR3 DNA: TGCGCCAGCAGCCAGGTGTCAGGGAGGGTGTTTAAGTCCTATGGCTACACCTTC. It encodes CASSQVSGRVFKSYGYTF.

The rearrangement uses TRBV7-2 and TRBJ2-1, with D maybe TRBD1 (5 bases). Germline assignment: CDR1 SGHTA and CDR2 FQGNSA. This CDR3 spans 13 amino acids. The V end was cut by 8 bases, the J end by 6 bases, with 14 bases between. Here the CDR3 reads CASGARWGNEQFF. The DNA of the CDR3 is TGTGCCAGCGGGGCACGTTGGGGCAATGAGCAGTTCTTC.

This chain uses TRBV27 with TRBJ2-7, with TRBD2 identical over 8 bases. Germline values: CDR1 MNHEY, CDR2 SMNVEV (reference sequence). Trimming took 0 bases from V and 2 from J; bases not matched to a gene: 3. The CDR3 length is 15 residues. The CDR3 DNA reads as TGTGCCAGCAGTTTATCGCGAGCGGGAGCCTACGAGCAGTACTTC. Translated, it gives CASSLSRAGAYEQYF.

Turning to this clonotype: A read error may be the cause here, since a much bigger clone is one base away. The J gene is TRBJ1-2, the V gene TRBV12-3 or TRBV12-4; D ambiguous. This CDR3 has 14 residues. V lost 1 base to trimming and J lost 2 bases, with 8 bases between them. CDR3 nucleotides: TGTGCCAGCAGTTTAGACGATGGAAACTATGGCTACACCTTC. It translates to CASSLDDGNYGYTF.

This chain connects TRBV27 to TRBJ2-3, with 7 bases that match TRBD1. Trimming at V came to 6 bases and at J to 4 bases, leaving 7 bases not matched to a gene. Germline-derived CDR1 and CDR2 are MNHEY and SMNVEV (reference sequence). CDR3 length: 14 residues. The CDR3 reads CASSGTVDPDTQYF. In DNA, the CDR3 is TGTGCCAGCAGCGGGACAGTGGACCCAGATACGCAGTATTTT.

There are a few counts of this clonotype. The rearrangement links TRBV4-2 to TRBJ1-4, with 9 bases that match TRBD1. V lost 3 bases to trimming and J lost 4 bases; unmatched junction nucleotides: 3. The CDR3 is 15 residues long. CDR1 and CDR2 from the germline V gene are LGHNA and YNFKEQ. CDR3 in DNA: TGTGCCAGCAGCCAGTTGGGACAGGGTAATGAAAAACTGTTTTTT. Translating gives CASSQLGQGNEKLFF.

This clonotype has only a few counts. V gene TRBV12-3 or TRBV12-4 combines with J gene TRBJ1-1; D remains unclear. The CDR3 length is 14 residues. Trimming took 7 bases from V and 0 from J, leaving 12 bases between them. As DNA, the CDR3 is TGTGCCAGCACCGGAGATGGGATGAACACTGAAGCTTTCTTT. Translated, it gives CASTGDGMNTEAFF.

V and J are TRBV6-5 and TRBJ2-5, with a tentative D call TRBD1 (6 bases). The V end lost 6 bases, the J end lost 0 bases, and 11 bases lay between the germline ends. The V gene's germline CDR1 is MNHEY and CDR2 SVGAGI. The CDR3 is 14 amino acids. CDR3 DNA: TGTGCCAGCAGATCGACAGGCTACCAAGAGACCCAGTACTTC. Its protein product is CASRSTGYQETQYF.

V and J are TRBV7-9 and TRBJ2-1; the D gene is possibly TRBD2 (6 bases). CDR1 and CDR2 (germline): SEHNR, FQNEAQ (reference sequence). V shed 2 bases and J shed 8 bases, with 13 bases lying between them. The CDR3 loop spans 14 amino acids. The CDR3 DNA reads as TGTGCCAGCAGCTTAAGAGGGAGGACGGATGAGCAGTTCTTC. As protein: CASSLRGRTDEQFF. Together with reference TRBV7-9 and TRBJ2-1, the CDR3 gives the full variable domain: DTGVSQNPRHKITKRGQNVTFRCDPISEHNRLYWYRQTLGQGPEFLTYFQNEAQLEKSRLLSDRFSAERPKGSFSTLEIQRTEQGDSAMYLCASSLRGRTDEQFFGPGTRLTVL.

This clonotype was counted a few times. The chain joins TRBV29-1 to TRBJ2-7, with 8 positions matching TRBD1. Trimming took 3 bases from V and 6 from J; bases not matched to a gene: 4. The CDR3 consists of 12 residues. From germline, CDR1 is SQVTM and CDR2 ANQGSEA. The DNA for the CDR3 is TGCAGCGTTGATCAGGGGGCGGGCGAGCAGTACTTC. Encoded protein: CSVDQGAGEQYF.

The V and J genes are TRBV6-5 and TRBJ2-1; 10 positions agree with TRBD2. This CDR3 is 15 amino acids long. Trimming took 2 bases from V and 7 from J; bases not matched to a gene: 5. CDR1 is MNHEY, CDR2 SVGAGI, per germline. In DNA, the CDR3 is TGTGCCAGCAGTTACAAGCGGGAGGGCCATAATGAGCAGTTCTTC. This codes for CASSYKREGHNEQFF.

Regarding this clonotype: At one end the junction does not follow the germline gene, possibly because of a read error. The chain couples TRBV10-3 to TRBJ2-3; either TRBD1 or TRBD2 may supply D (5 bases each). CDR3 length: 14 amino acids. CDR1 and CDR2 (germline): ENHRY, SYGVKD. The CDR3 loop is CVISSRGSTDTQYF. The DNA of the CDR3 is TGTGTCATCAGTTCACGGGGCTCCACAGATACGCAGTATTTT.

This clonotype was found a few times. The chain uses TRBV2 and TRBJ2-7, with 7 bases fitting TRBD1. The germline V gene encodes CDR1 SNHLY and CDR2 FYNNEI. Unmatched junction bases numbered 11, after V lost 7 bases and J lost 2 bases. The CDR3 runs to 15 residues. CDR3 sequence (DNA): TGTGCCAGCAACCAGGACAGGCCTCCTCCCTACGAGCAGTACTTC. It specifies CASNQDRPPPYEQYF.

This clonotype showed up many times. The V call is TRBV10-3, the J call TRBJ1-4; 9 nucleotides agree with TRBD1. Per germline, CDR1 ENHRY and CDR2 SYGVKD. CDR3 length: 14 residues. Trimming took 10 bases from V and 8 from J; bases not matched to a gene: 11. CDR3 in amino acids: CATRPGQGEEKLFF. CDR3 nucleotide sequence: TGTGCCACCAGGCCGGGACAGGGAGAGGAAAAACTGTTTTTT.

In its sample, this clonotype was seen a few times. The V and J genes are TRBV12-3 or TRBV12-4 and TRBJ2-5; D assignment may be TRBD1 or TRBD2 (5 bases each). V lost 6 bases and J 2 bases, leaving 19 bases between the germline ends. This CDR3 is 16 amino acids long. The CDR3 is CASSVGTPGPQETQYF. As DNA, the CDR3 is TGTGCCAGCAGCGTGGGGACCCCAGGGCCTCAAGAGACCCAGTACTTC.